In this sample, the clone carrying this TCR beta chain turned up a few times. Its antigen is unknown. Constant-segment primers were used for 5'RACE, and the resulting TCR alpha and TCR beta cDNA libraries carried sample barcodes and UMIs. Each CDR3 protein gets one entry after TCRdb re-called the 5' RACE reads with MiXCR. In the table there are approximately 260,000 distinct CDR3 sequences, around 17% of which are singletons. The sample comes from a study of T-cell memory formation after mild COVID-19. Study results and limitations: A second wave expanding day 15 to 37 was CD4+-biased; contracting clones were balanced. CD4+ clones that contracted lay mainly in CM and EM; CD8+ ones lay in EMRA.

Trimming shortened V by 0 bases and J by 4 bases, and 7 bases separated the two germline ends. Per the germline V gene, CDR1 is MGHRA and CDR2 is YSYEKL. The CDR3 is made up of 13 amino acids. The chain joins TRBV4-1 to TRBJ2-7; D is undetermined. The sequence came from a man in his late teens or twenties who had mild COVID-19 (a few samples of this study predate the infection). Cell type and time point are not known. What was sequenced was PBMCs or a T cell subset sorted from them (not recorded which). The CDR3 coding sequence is TGCGCCAGCAGCCAAGAGCCCCATTACGAGCAGTACTTC. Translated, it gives CASSQEPHYEQYF.